Reported below is one TCR beta chain. Its antigen is not identified. This CDR3 spans 11 amino acids. Trimming shortened V by 4 bases and J by 4 bases, and 4 bases separated the two germline ends. Germline V CDR1 and CDR2: MDHEN, SYDVKM. Use of 60 Vbeta and 13 Jbeta primers characterized the PCR. In the original workflow: Unique TCR beta chains totaled some 80 million in a later count, with approximately 10 million of them shared. Assay used: immunoSEQ multiplex PCR; TCRdb lists only in-frame clones, some missing. The V and J calls and the clone size are those of that table, but D and trimming were determined from the DNA. The sample includes around 150,000 clones, about 77% of them seen just once. The data originate from a study of cytomegalovirus exposure and HLA in healthy donors. Study-wide context: Early on, a data release was issued that held approximately 92 million unique TCRs from HLA-typed donors. Study findings and constraints: Researchers reported in a later analysis that a missense DCLRE1C variant was tied to TCR beta V- and J-gene trimming. An assumption of roughly uniform sequencing depth across donors underlay the presence/absence analyses.

Sequencing was done on a sample of PBMCs. The receptor comes from a woman aged 40 to 49 in good health and CMV-seronegative. The chain is built from TRBV28 and TRBJ1-2; no reliable D call. The DNA for the CDR3 is TGTGCCAGCAGTTCCATCTATGGCTACACCTTC. Translating gives CASSSIYGYTF.